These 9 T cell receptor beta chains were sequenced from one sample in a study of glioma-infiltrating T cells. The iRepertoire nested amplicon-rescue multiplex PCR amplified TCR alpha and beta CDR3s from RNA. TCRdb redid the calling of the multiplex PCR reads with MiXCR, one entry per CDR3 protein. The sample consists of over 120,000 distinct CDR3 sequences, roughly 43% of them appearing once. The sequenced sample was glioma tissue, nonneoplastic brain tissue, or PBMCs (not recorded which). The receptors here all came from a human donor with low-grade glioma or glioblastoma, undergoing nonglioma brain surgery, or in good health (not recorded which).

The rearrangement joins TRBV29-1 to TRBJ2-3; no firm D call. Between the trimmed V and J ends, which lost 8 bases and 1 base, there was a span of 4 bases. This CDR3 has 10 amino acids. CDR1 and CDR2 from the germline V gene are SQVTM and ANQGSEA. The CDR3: CSTRTDTQYF. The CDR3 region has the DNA TGCAGCACCCGCACAGATACGCAGTATTTT.

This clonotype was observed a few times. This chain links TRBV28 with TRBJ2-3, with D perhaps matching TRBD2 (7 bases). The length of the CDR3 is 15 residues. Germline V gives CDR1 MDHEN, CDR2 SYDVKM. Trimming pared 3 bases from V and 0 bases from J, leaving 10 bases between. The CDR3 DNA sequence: TGTGCCAGCAGTTTGGCGGGGGCTAGCACAGATACGCAGTATTTT. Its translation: CASSLAGASTDTQYF.

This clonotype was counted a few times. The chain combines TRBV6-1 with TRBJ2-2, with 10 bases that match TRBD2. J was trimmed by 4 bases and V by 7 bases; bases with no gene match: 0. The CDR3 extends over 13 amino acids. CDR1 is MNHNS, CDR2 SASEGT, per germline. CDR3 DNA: TGTGCCAGCACTAGCGGGAGCACCGGGGAGCTGTTTTTT. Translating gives CASTSGSTGELFF.

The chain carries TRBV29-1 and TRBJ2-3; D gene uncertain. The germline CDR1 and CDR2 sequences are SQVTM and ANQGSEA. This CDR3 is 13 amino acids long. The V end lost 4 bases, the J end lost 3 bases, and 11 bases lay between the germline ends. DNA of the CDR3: TGCAGCGTTGCGGTTCACGAAACAGATACGCAGTATTTT. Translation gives CSVAVHETDTQYF.

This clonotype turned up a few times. The CDR3, as DNA: TGTGCCACCAGCAGAGGGCCCGGGACCGGGCAAGAGACCCAGTACTTC. Translated, it gives CATSRGPGTGQETQYF. The chain joins TRBV15 to TRBJ2-5, with D perhaps being TRBD1 or TRBD2 (5 bases each). V was trimmed by 1 base and J by 2 bases, leaving 14 bases between them. Germline V gene lookup returns CDR1 LNHNV and CDR2 YYDKDF (reference sequence). The CDR3 length is 16 residues. The whole variable domain, remainder taken from reference TRBV15 and TRBJ2-5, is DAMVIQNPRYQVTQFGKPVTLSCSQTLNHNVMYWYQQKSSQAPKLLFHYYDKDFNNEADTPDNFQSRRPNTSFCFLDIRSPGLGDTAMYLCATSRGPGTGQETQYFGPGTRLLVL.

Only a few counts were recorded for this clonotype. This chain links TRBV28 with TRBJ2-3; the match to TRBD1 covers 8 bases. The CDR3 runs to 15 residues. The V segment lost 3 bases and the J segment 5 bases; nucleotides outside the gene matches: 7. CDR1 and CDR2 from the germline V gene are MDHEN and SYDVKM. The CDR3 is CASSFSDRELDTQYF. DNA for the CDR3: TGTGCCAGCAGTTTTTCGGACAGGGAGTTAGATACGCAGTATTTT.

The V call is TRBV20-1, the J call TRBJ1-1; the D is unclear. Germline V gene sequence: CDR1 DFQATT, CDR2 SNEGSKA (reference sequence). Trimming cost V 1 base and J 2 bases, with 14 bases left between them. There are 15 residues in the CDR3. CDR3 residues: CSARVVGLFNTEAFF. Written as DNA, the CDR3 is TGCAGTGCTAGAGTGGTGGGTCTGTTCAACACTGAAGCTTTCTTT.

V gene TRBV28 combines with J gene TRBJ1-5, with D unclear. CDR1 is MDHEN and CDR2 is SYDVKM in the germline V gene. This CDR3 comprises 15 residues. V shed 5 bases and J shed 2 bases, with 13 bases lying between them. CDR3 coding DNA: TGTGCCAGCAGTCCGCCCGGGCATGGCAATCAGCCCCAGCATTTT. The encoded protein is CASSPPGHGNQPQHF.

Written as DNA, the CDR3 is TGTGCCATCAGTGGATCCGTGACCGGGGAGCTGTTTTTT. Translation gives CAISGSVTGELFF. The chain is built from TRBV10-3 and TRBJ2-2; D remains ambiguous. Trimming pared 4 bases from V and 5 bases from J, leaving 8 bases between. Germline V CDR1 and CDR2: ENHRY, SYGVKD. CDR3 length: 13 residues.